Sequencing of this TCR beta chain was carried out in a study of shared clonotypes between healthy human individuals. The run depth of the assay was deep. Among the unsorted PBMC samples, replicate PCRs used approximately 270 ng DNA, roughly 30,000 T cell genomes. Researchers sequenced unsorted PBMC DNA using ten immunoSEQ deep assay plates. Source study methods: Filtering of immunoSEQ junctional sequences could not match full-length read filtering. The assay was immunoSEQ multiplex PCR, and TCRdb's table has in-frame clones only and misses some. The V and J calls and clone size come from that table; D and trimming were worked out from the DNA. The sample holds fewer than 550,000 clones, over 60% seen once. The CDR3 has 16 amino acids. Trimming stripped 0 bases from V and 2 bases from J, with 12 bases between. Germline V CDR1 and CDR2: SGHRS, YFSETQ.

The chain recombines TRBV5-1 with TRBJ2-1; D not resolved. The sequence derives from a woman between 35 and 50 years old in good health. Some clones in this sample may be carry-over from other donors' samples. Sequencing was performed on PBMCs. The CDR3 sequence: CASSLDGPRTYNEQFF. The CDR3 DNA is TGCGCCAGCAGCTTGGATGGACCGAGGACCTACAATGAGCAGTTCTTC.